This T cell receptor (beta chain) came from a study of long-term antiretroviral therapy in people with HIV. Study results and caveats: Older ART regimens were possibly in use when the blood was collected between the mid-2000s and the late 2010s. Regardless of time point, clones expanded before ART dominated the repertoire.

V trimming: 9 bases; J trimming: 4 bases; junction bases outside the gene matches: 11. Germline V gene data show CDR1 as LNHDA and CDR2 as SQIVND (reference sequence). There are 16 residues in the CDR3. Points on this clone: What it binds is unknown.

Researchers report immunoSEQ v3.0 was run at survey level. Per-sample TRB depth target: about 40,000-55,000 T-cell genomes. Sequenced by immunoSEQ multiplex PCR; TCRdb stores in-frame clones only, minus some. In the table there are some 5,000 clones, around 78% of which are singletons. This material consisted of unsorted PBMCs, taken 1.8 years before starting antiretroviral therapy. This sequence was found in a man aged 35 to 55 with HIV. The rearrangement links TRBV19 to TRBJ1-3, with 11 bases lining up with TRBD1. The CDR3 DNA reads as TGTGCCAGCTGGGACAGGGGGACTGGTTACGGAAACACCATATATTTT. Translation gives CASWDRGTGYGNTIYF.